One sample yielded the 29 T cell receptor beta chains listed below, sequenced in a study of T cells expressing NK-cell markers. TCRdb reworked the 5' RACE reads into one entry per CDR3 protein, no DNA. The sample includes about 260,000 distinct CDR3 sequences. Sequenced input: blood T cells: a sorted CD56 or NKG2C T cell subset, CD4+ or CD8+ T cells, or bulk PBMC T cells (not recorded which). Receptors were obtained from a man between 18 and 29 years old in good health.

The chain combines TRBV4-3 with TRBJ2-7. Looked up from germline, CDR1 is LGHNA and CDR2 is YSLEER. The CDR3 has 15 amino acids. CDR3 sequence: CASSPLLGSYYEQYF.

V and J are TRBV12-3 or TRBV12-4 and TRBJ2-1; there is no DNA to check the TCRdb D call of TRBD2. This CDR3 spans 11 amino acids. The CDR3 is CASSFSRVQFF.

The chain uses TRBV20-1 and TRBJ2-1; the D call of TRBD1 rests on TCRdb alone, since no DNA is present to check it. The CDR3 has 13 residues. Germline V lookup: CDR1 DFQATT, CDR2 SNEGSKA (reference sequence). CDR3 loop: CSAPSPLGNEQFF.

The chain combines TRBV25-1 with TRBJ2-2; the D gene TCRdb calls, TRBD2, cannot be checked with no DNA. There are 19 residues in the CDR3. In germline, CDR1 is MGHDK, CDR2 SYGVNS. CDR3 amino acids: CASSLGIFTSGKFAGELFF. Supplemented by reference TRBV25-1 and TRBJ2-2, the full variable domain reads EADIYQTPRYLVIGTGKKITLECSQTMGHDKMYWYQQDPGMELHLIHYSYGVNSTEKGDLSSESTVSRIRTEHFPLTLESARPSHTSQYLCASSLGIFTSGKFAGELFFGEGSRLTVL.

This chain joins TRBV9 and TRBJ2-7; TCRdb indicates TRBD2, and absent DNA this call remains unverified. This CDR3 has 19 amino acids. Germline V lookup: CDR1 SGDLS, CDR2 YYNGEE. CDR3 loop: CASSPLLGTSGKPNYEQYF. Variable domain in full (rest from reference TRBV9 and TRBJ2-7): DSGVTQTPKHLITATGQRVTLRCSPRSGDLSVYWYQQSLDQGLQFLIQYYNGEERAKGNILERFSAQQFPDLHSELNLSSLELGDSALYFCASSPLLGTSGKPNYEQYFGPGTRLTVT.

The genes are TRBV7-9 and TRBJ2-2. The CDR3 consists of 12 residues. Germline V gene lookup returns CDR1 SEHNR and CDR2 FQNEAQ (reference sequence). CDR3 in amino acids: CASSIPRGELFF.

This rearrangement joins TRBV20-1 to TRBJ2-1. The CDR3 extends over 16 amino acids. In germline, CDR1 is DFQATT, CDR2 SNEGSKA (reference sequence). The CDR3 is CSARGTNKLGYNEQFF.

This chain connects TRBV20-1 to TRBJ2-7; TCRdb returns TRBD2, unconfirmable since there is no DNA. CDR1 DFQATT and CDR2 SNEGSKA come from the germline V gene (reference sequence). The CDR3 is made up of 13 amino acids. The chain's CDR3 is CSVVVAGIYEQYF.

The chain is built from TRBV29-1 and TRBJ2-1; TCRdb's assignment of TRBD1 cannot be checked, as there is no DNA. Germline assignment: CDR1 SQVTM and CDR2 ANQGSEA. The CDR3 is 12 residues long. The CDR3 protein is CSVGGVPNEQFF.

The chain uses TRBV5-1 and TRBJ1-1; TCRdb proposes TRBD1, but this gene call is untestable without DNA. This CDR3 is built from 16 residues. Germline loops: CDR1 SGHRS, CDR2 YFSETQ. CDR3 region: CASSSGTGVMKIEAFF.

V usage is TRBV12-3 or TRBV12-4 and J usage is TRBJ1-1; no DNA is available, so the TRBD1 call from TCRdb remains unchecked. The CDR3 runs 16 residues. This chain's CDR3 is CASRAFLRVRDTEAFF.

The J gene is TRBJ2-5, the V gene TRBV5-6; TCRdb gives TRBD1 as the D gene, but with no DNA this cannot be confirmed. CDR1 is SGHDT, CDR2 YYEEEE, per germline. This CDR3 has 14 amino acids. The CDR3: CASSSGRNQETQYF.

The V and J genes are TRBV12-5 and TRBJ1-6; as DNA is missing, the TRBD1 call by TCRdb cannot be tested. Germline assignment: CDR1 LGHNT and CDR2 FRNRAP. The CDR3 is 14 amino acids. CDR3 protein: CASGLGQGISPLHF. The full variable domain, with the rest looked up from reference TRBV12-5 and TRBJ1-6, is DARVTQTPRHKVTEMGQEVTMRCQPILGHNTVFWYRQTMMQGLELLAYFRNRAPLDDSGMPKDRFSAEMPDATLATLKIQPSEPRDSAVYFCASGLGQGISPLHFGNGTRLTVT.

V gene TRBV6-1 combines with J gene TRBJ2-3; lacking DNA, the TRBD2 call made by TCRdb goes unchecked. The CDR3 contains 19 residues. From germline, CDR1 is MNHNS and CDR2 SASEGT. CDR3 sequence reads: CASSIYPPGLAGLRDTQYF.

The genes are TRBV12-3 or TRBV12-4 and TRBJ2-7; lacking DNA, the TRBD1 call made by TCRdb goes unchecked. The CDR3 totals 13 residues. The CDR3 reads CASSVTGTYEQYF.

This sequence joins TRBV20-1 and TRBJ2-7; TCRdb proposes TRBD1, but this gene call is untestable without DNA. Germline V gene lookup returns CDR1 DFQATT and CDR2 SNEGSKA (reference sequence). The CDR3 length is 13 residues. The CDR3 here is CSASRGAPREQYF.

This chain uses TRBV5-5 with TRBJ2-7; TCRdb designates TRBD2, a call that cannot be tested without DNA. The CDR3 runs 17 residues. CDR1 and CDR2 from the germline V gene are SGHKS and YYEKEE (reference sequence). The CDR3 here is CASSQRPQPGTSFEQYF.

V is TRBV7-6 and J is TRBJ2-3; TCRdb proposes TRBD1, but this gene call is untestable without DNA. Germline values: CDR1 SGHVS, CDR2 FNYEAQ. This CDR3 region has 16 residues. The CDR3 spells CASSSYSTGLADTQYF. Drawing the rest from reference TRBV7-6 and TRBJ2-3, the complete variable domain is GAGVSQSPRYKVTKRGQDVALRCDPISGHVSLYWYRQALGQGPEFLTYFNYEAQQDKSGLPNDRFSAERPEGSISTLTIQRTEQRDSAMYRCASSSYSTGLADTQYFGPGTRLTVL.

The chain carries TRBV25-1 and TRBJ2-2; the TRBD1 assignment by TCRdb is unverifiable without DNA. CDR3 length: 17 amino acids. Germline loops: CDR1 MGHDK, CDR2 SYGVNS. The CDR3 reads CASSLLRQGRNTGELFF.

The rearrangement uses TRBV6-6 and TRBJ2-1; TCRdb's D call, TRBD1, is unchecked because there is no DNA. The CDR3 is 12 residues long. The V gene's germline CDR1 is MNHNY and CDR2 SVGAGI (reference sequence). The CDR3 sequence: CASGAGPNEQFF.

This CDR3 reads CATSRDRYQETQYF. The chain has TRBV15 and TRBJ2-5. Germline V lookup: CDR1 LNHNV, CDR2 YYDKDF (reference sequence). CDR3 length: 14 residues.

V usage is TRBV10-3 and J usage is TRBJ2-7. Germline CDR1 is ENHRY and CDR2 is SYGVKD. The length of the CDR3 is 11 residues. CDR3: CAISPRYEQYF.

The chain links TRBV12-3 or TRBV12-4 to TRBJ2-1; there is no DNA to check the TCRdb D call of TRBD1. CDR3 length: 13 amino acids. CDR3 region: CASSFQGKGEQFF.

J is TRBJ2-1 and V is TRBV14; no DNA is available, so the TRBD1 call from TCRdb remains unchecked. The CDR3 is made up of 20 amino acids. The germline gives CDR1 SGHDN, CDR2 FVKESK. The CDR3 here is CASSQGAGTSWGLVNNEQFF.

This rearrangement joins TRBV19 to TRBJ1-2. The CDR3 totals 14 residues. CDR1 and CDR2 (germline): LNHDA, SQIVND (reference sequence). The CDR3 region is CASSPQQGPYGYTF.

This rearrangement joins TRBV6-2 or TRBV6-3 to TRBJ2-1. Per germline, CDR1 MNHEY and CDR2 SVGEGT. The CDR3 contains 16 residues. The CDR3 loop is CASSYRRRTLLNEQFF.

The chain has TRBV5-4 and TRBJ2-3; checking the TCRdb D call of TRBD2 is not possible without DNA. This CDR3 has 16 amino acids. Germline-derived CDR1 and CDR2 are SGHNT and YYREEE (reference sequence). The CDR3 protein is CASSPGLAGGRDTQYF. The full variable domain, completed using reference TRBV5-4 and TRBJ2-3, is ETGVTQSPTHLIKTRGQQVTLRCSSQSGHNTVSWYQQALGQGPQFIFQYYREEENGRGNFPPRFSGLQFPNYSSELNVNALELDDSALYLCASSPGLAGGRDTQYFGPGTRLTVL.

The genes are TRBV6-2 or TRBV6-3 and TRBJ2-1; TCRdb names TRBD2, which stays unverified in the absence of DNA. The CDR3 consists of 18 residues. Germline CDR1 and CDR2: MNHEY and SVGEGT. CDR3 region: CASSYNRTSGRAYNEQFF.

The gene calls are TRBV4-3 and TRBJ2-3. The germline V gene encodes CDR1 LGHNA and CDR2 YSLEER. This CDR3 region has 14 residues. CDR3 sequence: CASSQVGTAYTQYF.